This TCR beta chain was recovered during a study of blood T cell repertoires in COVID-19. The wider study: COVID-19 samples collected from the United States, Italy and Spain covered acute and convalescent phases.

V shed 2 bases and J shed 0 bases, with 8 bases lying between them. CDR3 size: 16 residues. Germline CDR1 is LNHNV and CDR2 is YYDKDF (reference sequence). Data came from immunoSEQ multiplex PCR; TCRdb stores just in-frame clones and leaves some out. The sample carries some 400,000 clones, around 90% recorded once. V usage is TRBV15 and J usage is TRBJ1-6; D unresolved. The clonotype comes from a man in his late teens or twenties with active or convalescent COVID-19. Sequencing input: peripheral blood. DNA for the CDR3: TGTGCCACCAGCAGATATAGGAGCTCCTATAATTCACCCCTCCACTTT. Translation: CATSRYRSSYNSPLHF.